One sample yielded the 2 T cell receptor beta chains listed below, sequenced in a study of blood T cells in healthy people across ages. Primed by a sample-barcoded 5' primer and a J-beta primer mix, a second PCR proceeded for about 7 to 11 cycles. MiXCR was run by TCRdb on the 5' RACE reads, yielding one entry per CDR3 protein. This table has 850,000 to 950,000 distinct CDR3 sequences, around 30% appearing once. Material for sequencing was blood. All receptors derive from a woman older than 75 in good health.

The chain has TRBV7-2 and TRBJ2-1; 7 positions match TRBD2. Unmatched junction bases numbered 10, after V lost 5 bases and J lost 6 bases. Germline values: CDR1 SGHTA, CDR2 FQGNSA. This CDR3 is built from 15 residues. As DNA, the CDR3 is TGTGCCAGCAGCCCAACTAGCGTACGGGGCAATGAGCAGTTCTTC. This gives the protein CASSPTSVRGNEQFF. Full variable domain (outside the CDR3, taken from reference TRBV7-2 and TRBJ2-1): GAGVSQSPSNKVTEKGKDVELRCDPISGHTALYWYRQSLGQGLEFLIYFQGNSAPDKSGLPSDRFSAERTGGSVSTLTIQRTQQEDSAVYLCASSPTSVRGNEQFFGPGTRLTVL.

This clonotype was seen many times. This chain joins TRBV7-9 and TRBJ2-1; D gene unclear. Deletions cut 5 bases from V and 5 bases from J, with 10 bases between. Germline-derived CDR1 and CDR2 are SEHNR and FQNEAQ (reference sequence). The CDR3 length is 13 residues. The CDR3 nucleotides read TGTGCCAGCAGCCCATCAGGTAACAATGAGCAGTTCTTC. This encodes CASSPSGNNEQFF.